These 8 T cell receptor beta chains originate from one sample sequenced in a study of shared clonotypes between healthy human individuals. Sequencing was performed with immunoSEQ multiplex PCR; in TCRdb, only in-frame clones are kept and a portion is missing. Of millions of clones in the sample, more than 80% were seen once. Sequenced sample: naive CD4+ T cells from PBMCs. Subset defined: CD45RA+ positively selected. These receptors all stem from a man aged 18 to 29 in good health. Some clones in this sample may be carry-over from other donors' samples.

Points on this clone: This CDR3 is also generated by other DNA sequences in the sample. The chain joins TRBV5-1 to TRBJ2-7, with 8 bases that match TRBD1. With 0 bases clipped from V and 4 bases from J, the junction kept 3 bases outside the gene matches. Germline lookup yields CDR1 SGHRS and CDR2 YFSETQ. This CDR3 comprises 14 residues. CDR3 sequence: CASSLGQGNYEQYF. The CDR3 DNA reads as TGCGCCAGCAGCTTGGGACAGGGGAATTACGAGCAGTACTTC.

This clone appeared once. This chain uses TRBV25-1 with TRBJ2-4; perhaps TRBD2 as D (6 bases). The germline gives CDR1 MGHDK, CDR2 SYGVNS. Trimming left V 1 base short and J 5 bases short, with 12 bases between. This CDR3 spans 15 amino acids. The CDR3 is CASSESGAVQNIQYF. CDR3 DNA: TGTGCCAGCAGTGAATCGGGAGCGGTGCAAAACATTCAGTACTTC. Supplemented by reference TRBV25-1 and TRBJ2-4, the full variable domain reads EADIYQTPRYLVIGTGKKITLECSQTMGHDKMYWYQQDPGMELHLIHYSYGVNSTEKGDLSSESTVSRIRTEHFPLTLESARPSHTSQYLCASSESGAVQNIQYFGAGTRLSVL.

The chain joins TRBV27 to TRBJ2-1; D might be TRBD1 or TRBD2, each matching 6 bases. The V gene's germline CDR1 is MNHEY and CDR2 SMNVEV (reference sequence). V dropped 3 bases and J dropped 0 bases, with 12 bases sitting between them. CDR3 size: 16 residues. Here the CDR3 reads CASSFGGGVSYNEQFF. The CDR3 nucleotides read TGTGCCAGCAGTTTCGGGGGCGGGGTCTCCTACAATGAGCAGTTCTTC.

This sequence joins TRBV7-2 and TRBJ2-3; D is uncertain. The CDR3 extends over 14 amino acids. Germline V CDR1 and CDR2: SGHTA, FQGNSA. V was clipped by 5 bases and J by 2 bases, with 11 bases between them. The CDR3 sequence is CASSPGQITDTQYF. CDR3 bases: TGTGCCAGCAGCCCGGGCCAAATCACAGATACGCAGTATTTT.

The chain carries TRBV5-4 and TRBJ2-7; unclear D gene. This CDR3 has 14 amino acids. Trimming shortened V by 4 bases and J by 3 bases, and 14 bases separated the two germline ends. Germline CDR1 SGHNT, CDR2 YYREEE (reference sequence). DNA for the CDR3: TGTGCCAGCAGCCTCGCCGGCCAGGACTACGAGCAGTACTTC. Protein product: CASSLAGQDYEQYF.

In the case of this clone: A much larger clonotype is one base distant, so this may be a read error. Other DNA sequences in the sample encode the same CDR3. In DNA, the CDR3 is TGTGCCAGCAGCTTAATGGGGAACACTGAAGCTTTCTTT. Protein product: CASSLMGNTEAFF. The chain links TRBV7-2 to TRBJ1-1; D gene unclear. Germline V CDR1 and CDR2: SGHTA, FQGNSA. Trimming stripped 2 bases from V and 1 base from J, with 5 bases between. The CDR3 totals 13 residues.

The CDR3 is CASSRNAVTTNEKLFF. The CDR3 DNA follows: TGTGCCAGCTCACGCAACGCAGTAACAACTAATGAAAAACTGTTTTTT. The J gene is TRBJ1-4, the V gene TRBV18; D unclear. The CDR3 loop spans 16 amino acids. Germline loops: CDR1 KGHSH, CDR2 LQKENI. Trimming left V 4 bases short and J 0 bases short, with 12 bases between.

The V gene is TRBV5-1, the J gene TRBJ2-5, with 8 bases matching TRBD1. CDR1 SGHRS and CDR2 YFSETQ come from the germline V gene. Germline trimming cut 5 bases from V and 5 bases from J; bases unmatched to any gene: 8. This CDR3 region has 14 residues. The CDR3 DNA is TGCGCCAGCAGAGTTTCAGGGGGCGCGGAGACCCAGTACTTC. Its protein product is CASRVSGGAETQYF.